A selection of T cell receptor beta chains follows, all from one sample in a study of T cells in Graves' hyperthyroidism and ophthalmopathy. From the multiplex PCR reads, TCRdb called clonotypes with MiXCR, one entry per CDR3 protein. The sample includes about 290,000 distinct CDR3 sequences, roughly 15% seen only once; the top ten take roughly 31%. The sequencing input was blood. The receptors come from a man aged 25-45 years with Graves' hyperthyroidism. The conserved cysteine and the conserved F or W are not part of the CDR3 here.

V gene	J gene	CDR3 protein
TRBV5-1	TRBJ2-2	ASSLLHVTGELF
TRBV30	TRBJ2-3	AWLAGNTDTQY
TRBV7-3	TRBJ2-3	ASSRLAGRDTQY
TRBV20-1	TRBJ2-1	SASRGDEQF
TRBV5-1	TRBJ2-3	ASRGSNTDTQY
TRBV20-1	TRBJ2-1	SAPHQSENEQF
TRBV27	TRBJ2-7	ASTHRGASGASYEQY
TRBV20-1	TRBJ2-7	SAGTVDSYEQY
TRBV20-1	TRBJ1-4	SARDVFDRGGEKLF
TRBV6-5	TRBJ1-2	ASSYSQLVSNYGYT
TRBV4-1	TRBJ1-1	ASSQQTGGYGAF
TRBV4-2	TRBJ1-1	ASSNRPREAF
TRBV3-1	TRBJ1-1	ASSQMLGTEAF
TRBV5-1	TRBJ2-7	ASSPTWGQSSSYEQY
TRBV10-3	TRBJ2-2	AMALRDAARYTGELF
TRBV19	TRBJ1-1	ASSIQGNEAF
TRBV5-6	TRBJ2-7	ASSLRGRGEQH
TRBV4-2	TRBJ2-1	ASSQDPGGSSYNEQF
TRBV6-1	TRBJ2-2	ASRLQASGSDTGELF
TRBV6-1	TRBJ1-1	ASDPQGAMNTEAF
TRBV5-1	TRBJ1-3	ASSLRGEGNTIY
TRBV27	TRBJ2-7	ASSLKGGSSYEQY
TRBV7-3	TRBJ2-1	ASSQGQGTYNEQF
TRBV28	TRBJ1-5	ASRSNRVDQPQH
TRBV29-1	TRBJ2-5	SSPGPNQETQY
TRBV29-1	TRBJ2-1	SVEGTAYNEQF
TRBV27	TRBJ2-7	ASSPYPGREQY
TRBV3-1	TRBJ2-1	ASSQGPGEQF
TRBV12-3/TRBV12-4	TRBJ2-7	ASSSRDRTYEQY
TRBV28	TRBJ1-5	ASRSEQAGYQPQH
TRBV19	TRBJ2-2	ASKTGGATGELF
TRBV2	TRBJ2-1	ASSAAGLYYNEQF
TRBV28	TRBJ2-2	ASKWEGYTGELF
TRBV28	TRBJ1-1	ASSFKVRVNTEAF
TRBV11-3	TRBJ2-1	ASSLVEREGPNEQF
TRBV6-1	TRBJ1-5	ASSLLSSNQPQH
TRBV11-3	TRBJ2-2	ASSPGGIHPGELF
TRBV20-1	TRBJ2-3	SARVSPDTQY
TRBV28	TRBJ2-1	ASNTGTSDNEQF
TRBV7-8	TRBJ2-7	ASRLQGRSPYEQY
TRBV7-9	TRBJ2-2	ASSLSLNTGELS
TRBV5-1	TRBJ2-3	ASSSGQPKITDTQY
TRBV2	TRBJ2-7	ASSRTLYEQY
TRBV10-3	TRBJ2-2	ASSQDTGELF
TRBV6-2/TRBV6-3	TRBJ2-1	ASSYPLAGGRDEQF
TRBV19	TRBJ2-3	ASSIDLGTSTDTQY
TRBV27	TRBJ1-6	ASGLRGLGNSPLH
TRBV4-1	TRBJ1-1	ASSALPGNTEAF
TRBV3-1	TRBJ2-3	ASSQGVGDTQY
TRBV28	TRBJ2-1	ASSFGDREQF
TRBV5-1	TRBJ2-3	ASSPPREGGRNTQY
TRBV12-3/TRBV12-4	TRBJ1-5	ASRTLLPREQPQH
TRBV7-9	TRBJ2-1	ASSRQNSHSYNEQF
TRBV6-4	TRBJ1-1	ASSAETGFEAF
TRBV27	TRBJ1-2	ASSFGTGYGYT
TRBV20-1	TRBJ1-1	SARGGSYTEAF
TRBV12-3/TRBV12-4	TRBJ2-2	ASTTWTGQTGELF